These 4 T cell receptor beta chains were all obtained from the same sample, sequenced in a study of T cell clonotyping in hematopoietic cell transplantation. Here immunoSEQ multiplex PCR was the method, and the copy in TCRdb shows in-frame clones only, minus some. The sample records 55,000 to 70,000 clones, about 94% being singletons. The source material was peripheral blood mononuclear cells. These receptors were obtained from a man aged 50 to 59 in good health. Some clones in this sample may be carry-over from other donors' samples.

This chain uses TRBV12-1 with TRBJ2-7; TRBD2 is the table's D call, not checked against the DNA. TRBV12-1 is annotated as a pseudogene. The CDR3 is 14 amino acids. CDR3 amino acids: CASSSTRGEGEQYF. The CDR3 region has the DNA TGTGCCAGCAGCTCCACCCGGGGAGAAGGGGAGCAGTACTTC.

The rearrangement joins TRBV2 to TRBJ1-5, with 8 bases that match TRBD1. The CDR3 contains 16 residues. The germline gives CDR1 SNHLY, CDR2 FYNNEI. The junction had 10 bases not matched to a gene; V was cut back by 4 bases and J by 5 bases. For the CDR3, the DNA is TGTGCCAGCAGTGTCCCGGGACAGGACCAAGATCAGCCCCAGCATTTT. Protein product: CASSVPGQDQDQPQHF.

This chain links TRBV4-3 with TRBJ2-7, with 7 nucleotides matching TRBD2. V shed 0 bases and J 4 bases; nucleotides not matched to a gene: 6. The length of the CDR3 is 15 residues. Germline CDR1 is LGHNA and CDR2 is YSLEER. The chain's CDR3 is CASSQDLSGTYEQYF. The DNA for the CDR3 is TGCGCCAGCAGCCAAGATCTAAGCGGGACGTACGAGCAGTACTTC.

The chain links TRBV11-2 to TRBJ1-2; TRBD1 agrees at 8 bases. The CDR3 runs to 16 residues. The germline gives CDR1 SGHAT, CDR2 FQNNGV. After removal of 2 bases from V and 3 bases from J, the junction contained 8 bases not matched to a gene. As DNA, the CDR3 is TGTGCCAGCAGCTTATCCGCAGGGGGCTTGGACTATGGCTACACCTTC. It codes for CASSLSAGGLDYGYTF.